This record concerns one T cell receptor (beta chain) sequence. From the 5' RACE reads, TCRdb lists one entry per CDR3 protein and no DNA. The table lists 130,000 to 150,000 distinct CDR3 sequences, with approximately 12% in the top ten. These data belong to a study of T cells expressing NK-cell markers. CDR3 size: 15 residues. CDR1 and CDR2 (germline): MNHEY, SMNVEV (reference sequence). The V gene is TRBV27, the J gene TRBJ1-5; TCRdb returns TRBD1, unconfirmable since there is no DNA. The receptor was isolated from a man younger than 35 in good health. The source material was blood T cells: a sorted CD56 or NKG2C T cell subset, CD4+ or CD8+ T cells, or bulk PBMC T cells (not recorded which). The chain's CDR3 is CASSTLGQGKQPQHF.